What follows are 13 T cell receptor beta chains derived from one specimen sequenced in a study of Ad26.COV2.S vaccination and SARS-CoV-2 variants. Clones were sequenced by immunoSEQ multiplex PCR, and TCRdb holds only the in-frame ones, with some missing. The sample lists 150,000 to 200,000 clones; roughly nine tenths were seen once. The source material was peripheral blood, sampled after recovery from COVID-19. These receptors originate from a human donor who had recovered from COVID-19.

The rearrangement uses TRBV5-6 and TRBJ1-2; D may be TRBD1 (6 bases). Trimming removed 4 bases at V and 0 bases at J, with 13 bases between. This CDR3 contains 15 residues. In germline, CDR1 is SGHDT, CDR2 YYEEEE. In DNA, the CDR3 is TGTGCCAGCAGCGTATGGACAGCCCCTAACTATGGCTACACCTTC. Translating gives CASSVWTAPNYGYTF.

The chain combines TRBV5-1 with TRBJ2-1, with D possibly TRBD2 on 5 matching bases. Trimming took off 0 bases at V and 0 bases at J, with 22 bases between the two ends. The length of the CDR3 is 20 residues. The germline V gene has CDR1 SGHRS and CDR2 YFSETQ. The CDR3 here is CASSLVKGPKRLSSYNEQFF. The CDR3 DNA is TGCGCCAGCAGCTTGGTAAAGGGTCCCAAGCGGCTAAGCTCCTACAATGAGCAGTTCTTC.

This rearrangement joins TRBV2 to TRBJ1-5, with D uncertain. The CDR3 runs to 17 residues. Between the trimmed V and J ends, which lost 2 bases and 1 base, there was a span of 15 bases. The germline V gene has CDR1 SNHLY and CDR2 FYNNEI. Here the CDR3 reads CASSELAGEGSNQPQHF. CDR3 nucleotide sequence: TGTGCCAGCAGTGAACTCGCTGGGGAAGGGAGCAATCAGCCCCAGCATTTT.

This clone was detected once. The V call is TRBV6-1, the J call TRBJ2-7; no clear D gene. The germline V and J ends were trimmed by 2 bases and 3 bases, with 8 bases remaining between them. The CDR3 runs to 13 residues. The V gene's germline CDR1 is MNHNS and CDR2 SASEGT. DNA of the CDR3: TGTGCCAGCAGTGAACAGGTTCGCTACGAGCAGTACTTC. This translates into CASSEQVRYEQYF.

This chain connects TRBV6-6 to TRBJ2-3; 8 bases fit TRBD2. CDR3 size: 16 residues. Germline trimming cut 5 bases from V and 5 bases from J; bases unmatched to any gene: 12. CDR1 and CDR2 from the germline V gene are MNHNY and SVGAGI (reference sequence). This CDR3 is CASSLLGRGAGDTQYF. CDR3 sequence (DNA): TGTGCCAGCAGTCTTCTTGGGCGGGGGGCTGGAGATACGCAGTATTTT.

The CDR3 protein is CASSLTRGTEAPGELFF. The CDR3 DNA follows: TGTGCCAGCAGCTTGACGCGGGGGACAGAGGCACCCGGGGAGCTGTTTTTT. The chain is built from TRBV7-9 and TRBJ2-2; D is perhaps TRBD1 or TRBD2 (7 bases each). The V and J ends lost 3 bases and 6 bases respectively, with 20 bases between them. The CDR3 loop spans 17 amino acids. Germline loops: CDR1 SEHNR, CDR2 FQNEAQ (reference sequence). Drawing the rest from reference TRBV7-9 and TRBJ2-2, the complete variable domain is DTGVSQNPRHKITKRGQNVTFRCDPISEHNRLYWYRQTLGQGPEFLTYFQNEAQLEKSRLLSDRFSAERPKGSFSTLEIQRTEQGDSAMYLCASSLTRGTEAPGELFFGEGSRLTVL.

CDR3: CSVRTLDTDTQYF. The CDR3 nucleotides are TGCAGCGTCCGGACGCTAGACACAGATACGCAGTATTTT. The genes are TRBV29-1 and TRBJ2-3; D unclear. The CDR3 length is 13 residues. The germline gives CDR1 SQVTM, CDR2 ANQGSEA. The V end lost 6 bases, the J end lost 2 bases, and 12 bases lay between the germline ends.

The chain carries TRBV20-1 and TRBJ2-7; D gene unclear. Trimming took off 4 bases at V and 4 bases at J, with 8 bases between the two ends. The germline CDR1 and CDR2 sequences are DFQATT and SNEGSKA (reference sequence). This CDR3 has 11 residues. The DNA for the CDR3 is TGCAGTGCTACAACAGCTTACGAGCAGTACTTC. This sequence encodes CSATTAYEQYF.

This clone was seen just once. Here the CDR3 reads CASSLASGGVGELFF. The CDR3 bases are TGTGCCAGCAGCTTAGCAAGCGGGGGTGTCGGGGAGCTGTTTTTT. The chain uses TRBV7-8 and TRBJ2-2; 8 bases match TRBD2. Trimming removed 0 bases from V and 7 bases from J; junction bases left unmatched: 4. The CDR3 totals 15 residues. Germline V gives CDR1 SGHVS, CDR2 FQNEAQ.

The chain links TRBV7-9 to TRBJ2-2; possibly TRBD1 for D (6 bases). V lost 0 bases and J 8 bases, leaving 13 bases between the germline ends. Germline values: CDR1 SEHNR, CDR2 FQNEAQ (reference sequence). CDR3 length: 15 amino acids. The CDR3 sequence is CASSLAGAYEGELFF. The CDR3 DNA sequence: TGTGCCAGCAGCTTAGCGGGGGCCTACGAGGGGGAGCTGTTTTTT.

The chain's CDR3 is CASSGTTGSPLHF. The DNA of the CDR3 is TGTGCCAGCAGCGGTACCACAGGGTCACCCCTCCACTTT. This chain links TRBV12-3 or TRBV12-4 with TRBJ1-6, with D possibly TRBD1 on 6 matching bases. V shed 6 bases and J shed 10 bases, with 13 bases lying between them. The CDR3 is made up of 13 amino acids.

The V gene is TRBV28, the J gene TRBJ1-6; weak D call: TRBD1 (5 bases). With 5 bases removed from V and 9 bases from J, the gap between germline ends came to 14 bases. The CDR3 consists of 14 residues. Per the germline V gene, CDR1 is MDHEN and CDR2 is SYDVKM. The CDR3 spells CASSMTGGPSPLHF. The CDR3 nucleotides read TGTGCCAGCAGTATGACGGGGGGTCCTTCACCCCTCCACTTT.

The chain employs TRBV6-6 and TRBJ1-6, with D hard to call. The CDR3 totals 15 residues. CDR1 is MNHNY and CDR2 is SVGAGI in the germline V gene (reference sequence). The V end lost 5 bases, the J end lost 3 bases, and 11 bases lay between the germline ends. CDR3 coding DNA: TGTGCCAGCAGTCAGGACCGGCTCTATAATTCACCCCTCCACTTT. Translated: CASSQDRLYNSPLHF.